This T cell receptor (beta chain) comes out of a study of vaccination and CD4 T cells after COVID-19. Study background: The stimulating agents, overlapping spike peptides, came from SARS-CoV-2, HCoV-NL63, HCoV-OC43 and HCoV-229E.

Scientists ran DNA taken from cultured CD4+ T cells through the Oncomine TCR Beta short-read assay for sequencing. TCRdb redid the calling of the PCR reads with MiXCR, one entry per CDR3 protein. Among tens of thousands of distinct CDR3 sequences listed, around 44% were seen once. Broader study findings: When vaccine-specific clones from convalescent patients were examined, 304 of 307 were spike mono-reactive.

Treatment of the sample: 10-day PBMC culture with coronavirus spike peptide pools or control peptides (ViraFEST assay). ViraFEST used peptide pools to expand antigen-specific T cells and subsequently sequenced their TCRs. In the case of this clonotype: As yet, its antigen is unknown.

The sequence was collected from a human donor who had recovered from COVID-19. The sequenced material came from CD4+ T cells from blood, cultured in vitro.

As DNA, the CDR3 is TGCAGTGCTAAGGGGCCCAACGGGGAGCTGTTTTTT. It codes for CSAKGPNGELFF. The chain joins TRBV20-1 to TRBJ2-2, with D possibly matching TRBD1 (5 bases). This CDR3 contains 12 residues. CDR1 DFQATT and CDR2 SNEGSKA come from the germline V gene (reference sequence). V shed 4 bases and J shed 7 bases, with 10 bases lying between them.